This TCR beta chain was sequenced for a study of TIL therapy for anti-PD-1-resistant metastatic lung cancer. At the level of the study: Most patients had lung adenocarcinoma.

Study-level findings and limits: Compared with baseline intratumoral T cells, expanded TIL cultures were more clonal and less diverse (around 5.7% vs 31%). Patients were highly selected, enriched for treatment-naive, never-smoker and oncogene-addicted cases.

On this clone itself: Its target is unknown.

V was trimmed by 4 bases and J by 7 bases, leaving 11 bases between them. The CDR3 is 12 amino acids. CDR1 is SGHRS, CDR2 YFSETQ, per germline. Sequencing used immunoSEQ v3. Survey-level samples got 2 million or so read pairs; deep-level samples got roughly 4.5-6.5 million. Profiling relied on immunoSEQ multiplex PCR, and the TCRdb table lists in-frame clones only, not all of them. Here the sample spans approximately 87,000 clones, less than 70% being singletons. Specified time point: pre-treatment sample, taken before nivolumab and TIL therapy. The tumor samples were excised metastases, mostly pleural nodules or supraclavicular lymph nodes.

The rearrangement links TRBV5-1 to TRBJ1-1; perhaps TRBD1 as D (5 bases). The clonotype comes from a person between 30 and 79 years old with non-small cell lung cancer. The material was tumor tissue, obtained at baseline. The CDR3 region is CASSTGHFEAFF. The DNA of the CDR3 is TGCGCCAGCAGCACAGGACACTTTGAAGCTTTCTTT. The whole variable domain, remainder taken from reference TRBV5-1 and TRBJ1-1, is KAGVTQTPRYLIKTRGQQVTLSCSPISGHRSVSWYQQTPGQGLQFLFEYFSETQRNKGNFPGRFSGRQFSNSRSEMNVSTLELGDSALYLCASSTGHFEAFFGQGTRLTVV.